The T cell receptor beta chain described here comes from a study of shared clonotypes between healthy human individuals. In the case of this clone: Its antigen is undetermined.

Under the authors' procedure: There were no quality scores in the junction-only immunoSEQ sequences, so filtering differed. Only in-frame clones appear in the TCRdb table, and some are missing; sequencing was by immunoSEQ multiplex PCR. V and J calls and clone size are those listed in that table; D and trimming were worked out from the DNA. The data show 800,000 to 950,000 clones, approximately 96% seen once. It was CD45RO-negative cells, positively selected for CCR7, that made up naive CD8 cells, with terminally differentiated effector memory CD45RA+ cells excluded. Between the trimmed V and J ends, which lost 1 base and 1 base, there was a span of 7 bases. Per germline, CDR1 SGHAT and CDR2 FQNNGV. The CDR3 sequence is 14 residues long. Study-wide results and limits: Clonotypes shared by all four sorted-subset donors had higher generation probabilities than non-shared clonotypes. Apart from blood, nothing was sampled; tissue repertoires likely differ. Sequencing depth was predicted to influence how clonotypes are shared among donors.

The sequence came from a man younger than 45 in good health. The chain recombines TRBV11-2 with TRBJ1-1; D not resolved. The source material was naive CD8+ T cells sorted from blood. The CDR3 bases are TGTGCCAGCAGCTTAGGCCCTTCGAACACTGAAGCTTTCTTT. Translated, it gives CASSLGPSNTEAFF. The entire variable domain, with the rest obtained from reference TRBV11-2 and TRBJ1-1, is as follows: EAGVAQSPRYKIIEKRQSVAFWCNPISGHATLYWYQQILGQGPKLLIQFQNNGVVDDSQLPKDRFSAERLKGVDSTLKIQPAKLEDSAVYLCASSLGPSNTEAFFGQGTRLTVV.